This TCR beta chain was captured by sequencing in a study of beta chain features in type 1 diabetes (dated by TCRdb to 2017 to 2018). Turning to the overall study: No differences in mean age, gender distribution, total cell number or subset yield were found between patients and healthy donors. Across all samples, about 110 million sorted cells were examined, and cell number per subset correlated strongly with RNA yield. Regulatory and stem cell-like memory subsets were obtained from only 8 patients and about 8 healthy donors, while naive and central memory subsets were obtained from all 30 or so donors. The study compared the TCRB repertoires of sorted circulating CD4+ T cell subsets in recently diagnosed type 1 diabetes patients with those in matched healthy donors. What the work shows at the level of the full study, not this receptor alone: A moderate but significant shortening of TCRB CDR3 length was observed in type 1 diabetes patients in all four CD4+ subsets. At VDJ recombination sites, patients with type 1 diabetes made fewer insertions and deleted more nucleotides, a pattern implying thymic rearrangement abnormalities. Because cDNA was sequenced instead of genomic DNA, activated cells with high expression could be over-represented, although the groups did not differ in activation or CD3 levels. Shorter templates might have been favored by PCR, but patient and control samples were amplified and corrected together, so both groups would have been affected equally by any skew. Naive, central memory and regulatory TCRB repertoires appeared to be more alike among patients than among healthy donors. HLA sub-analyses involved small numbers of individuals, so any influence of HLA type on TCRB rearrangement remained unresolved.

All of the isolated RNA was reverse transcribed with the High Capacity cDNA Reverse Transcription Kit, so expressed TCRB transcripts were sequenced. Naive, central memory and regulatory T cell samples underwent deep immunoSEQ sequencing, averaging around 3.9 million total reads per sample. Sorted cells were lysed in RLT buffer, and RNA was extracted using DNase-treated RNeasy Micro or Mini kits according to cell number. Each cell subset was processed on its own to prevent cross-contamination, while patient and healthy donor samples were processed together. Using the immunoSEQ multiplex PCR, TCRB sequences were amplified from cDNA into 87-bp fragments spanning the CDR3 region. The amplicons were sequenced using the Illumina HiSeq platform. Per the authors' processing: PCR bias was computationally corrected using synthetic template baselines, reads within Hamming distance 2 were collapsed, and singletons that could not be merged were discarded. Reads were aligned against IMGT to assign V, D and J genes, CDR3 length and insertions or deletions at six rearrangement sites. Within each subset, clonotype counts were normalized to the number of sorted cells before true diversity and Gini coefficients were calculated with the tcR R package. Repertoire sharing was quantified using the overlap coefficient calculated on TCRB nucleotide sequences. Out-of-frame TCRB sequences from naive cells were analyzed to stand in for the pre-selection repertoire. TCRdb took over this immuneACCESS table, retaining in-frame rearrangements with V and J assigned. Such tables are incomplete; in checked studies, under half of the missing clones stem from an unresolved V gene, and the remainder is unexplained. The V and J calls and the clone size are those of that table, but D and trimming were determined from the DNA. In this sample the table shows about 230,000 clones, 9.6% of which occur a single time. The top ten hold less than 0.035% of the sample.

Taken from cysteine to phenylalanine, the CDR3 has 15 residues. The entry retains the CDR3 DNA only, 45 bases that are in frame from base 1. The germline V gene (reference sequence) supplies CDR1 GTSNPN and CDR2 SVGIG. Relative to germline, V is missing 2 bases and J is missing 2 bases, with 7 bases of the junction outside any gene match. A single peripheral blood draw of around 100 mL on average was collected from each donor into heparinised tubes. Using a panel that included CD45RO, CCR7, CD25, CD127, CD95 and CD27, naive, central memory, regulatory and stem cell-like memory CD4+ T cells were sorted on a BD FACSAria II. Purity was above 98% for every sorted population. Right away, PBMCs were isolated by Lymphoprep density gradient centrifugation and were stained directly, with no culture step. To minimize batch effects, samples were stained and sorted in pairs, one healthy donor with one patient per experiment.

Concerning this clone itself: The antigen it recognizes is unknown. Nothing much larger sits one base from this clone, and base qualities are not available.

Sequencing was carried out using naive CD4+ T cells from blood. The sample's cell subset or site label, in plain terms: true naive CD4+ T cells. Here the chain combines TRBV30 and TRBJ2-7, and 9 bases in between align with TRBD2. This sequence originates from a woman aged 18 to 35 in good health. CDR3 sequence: CAWSRGGGGAYEQYF. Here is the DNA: TGTGCCTGGAGTCGCGGCGGCGGGGGGGCCTACGAGCAGTACTTC.